This T cell receptor beta chain was captured by sequencing in a study of blood T cell repertoires in COVID-19. As for the study in general: Sources were T cells, B-cell-depleted T cells, or PBMCs; the material itself was cDNA or gDNA.

In the original workflow: Amplification from reference gene primers served as the basis for estimated nucleated cell counts. Only in-frame clones appear in the TCRdb table, and some are missing; sequencing was by immunoSEQ multiplex PCR. The V and J calls and the clone size are those of that table, but D and trimming were determined from the DNA. In the table there are around 99,000 clones, around 79% of which are singletons. Trimming removed 5 bases from V and 2 bases from J; junction bases left unmatched: 2. This CDR3 contains 14 residues. Germline V gene sequence: CDR1 SGHVS, CDR2 FQNEAQ. Source material: peripheral blood. This receptor was taken from a woman older than 75 with active or convalescent COVID-19. The V gene is TRBV7-8, the J gene TRBJ1-1; 10 bases align to TRBD1. CDR3 region: CASSRDRGNTEAFF. CDR3 in DNA: TGTGCCAGCAGCAGGGACAGGGGTAACACTGAAGCTTTCTTT. Combining the CDR3 with reference TRBV7-8 and TRBJ1-1 gives the whole variable domain GAGVSQSPRYKVAKRGQDVALRCDPISGHVSLFWYQQALGQGPEFLTYFQNEAQLDKSGLPSDRFFAERPEGSVSTLKIQRTQQEDSAVYLCASSRDRGNTEAFFGQGTRLTVV.